This T cell receptor beta chain was identified during a study of PD-1 blockade in classical Hodgkin lymphoma. Study at large: Administration of nivolumab to patients was at 3 mg/kg intravenously every 2 weeks. Findings and limits, study-wide: Newly diagnosed patients were reported to exhibit reduced baseline TCR diversity relative to healthy donors. At C4D1, TCR diversity had climbed significantly for CD4+ cells, though not for CD8+ cells.

As for this clone: Antigen specificity is unknown.

The method was immunoSEQ multiplex PCR; TCRdb's version includes in-frame clones alone and lacks a portion of them. The table records under 30,000 clones, about two thirds of them present only once. No patient escaped relapse after autologous stem cell transplantation, and brentuximab vedotin exposure varied. This clonotype was obtained from a human donor with classical Hodgkin lymphoma. Sequenced here: peripheral blood mononuclear cells (PBMCs), sampled at baseline.

In DNA, the CDR3 is TGTGCCAGCAGCTTAGGAGGGGCCCTCGACGGCTCCTACGAGCAGTACGTC. It encodes CASSLGGALDGSYEQYV. The gene calls are TRBV11-3 and TRBJ2-7; the D call may be TRBD1 or TRBD2 (5 bases each). This CDR3 has 17 amino acids. The V gene's germline CDR1 is SGHNT and CDR2 YENEEA. V shed 1 base and J shed 0 bases, with 16 bases lying between them.